This T cell receptor beta chain is from a study of PD-1 blockade in classical Hodgkin lymphoma. On this clone: Its antigen remains unidentified.

Study observations and caveats: At C4D1, TCR diversity had climbed significantly for CD4+ cells, though not for CD8+ cells.

Some clones are missing from TCRdb's copy, which holds only in-frame ones; the method was immunoSEQ multiplex PCR. The data show 25,000 to 30,000 clones, around 84% seen once. Every patient had relapsed following autologous stem cell transplantation, and cohorts differed in brentuximab vedotin exposure. Classifying best responses yielded complete response, partial response or progressive disease. This receptor was identified in a human donor with classical Hodgkin lymphoma. The sample in question was peripheral blood mononuclear cells (PBMCs), obtained before the second cycle of nivolumab.

The chain's CDR3 is CSVEDRVEQYF. The CDR3 DNA sequence: TGCAGCGTTGAAGACAGGGTCGAGCAGTACTTC. The genes are TRBV29-1 and TRBJ2-7; D may be TRBD1 (5 bases). This CDR3 comprises 11 residues. The ends were cut back, 0 bases at V and 6 bases at J, with 6 bases in the middle. From germline, CDR1 is SQVTM and CDR2 ANQGSEA.